These T cell receptor beta chains were read from a single sample in a study of regulatory T cells in long-lasting Graves disease. TCRdb ran MiXCR on the multiplex PCR reads and lists one entry per CDR3 protein. This sample has 600,000 to 850,000 distinct CDR3 sequences, with about 32% found just once. The input for sequencing was peripheral blood mononuclear cells (PBMCs), taken when the disease was refractory, from a patient treated with antithyroid drugs. The receptor source for this set is a female donor with Graves disease. CDR3s leave out the opening cysteine and the closing phenylalanine or tryptophan. The D gene is left open where the match is weak.

v_call,j_call,d_call,cdr3_aa
TRBV2,TRBJ1-5,TRBD1,ASKKGQNQPQH
TRBV4-1,TRBJ1-4,NA,ASSQEGTGWEKLF
TRBV5-1,TRBJ2-1,NA,ASSLESSYNEQF
TRBV19,TRBJ2-4,NA,ASSTQVEGFQY
TRBV29-1,TRBJ1-2,TRBD1,SVPGTGNGYT
TRBV4-2,TRBJ2-7,TRBD2,ASSPGSSGSYEQY
TRBV3-1,TRBJ2-3,TRBD2,ASSQGATRTSQADTQY
TRBV2,TRBJ2-4,TRBD2,ASSFRTSGLAKNIQY
TRBV2,TRBJ2-2,NA,ASRRAPGTGELF
TRBV9,TRBJ2-7,TRBD2,ASTSGMTNYEQY
TRBV20-1,TRBJ2-7,NA,SARDLGESSYEQY
TRBV12-3/TRBV12-4,TRBJ1-2,NA,ASRIMNYGYT
TRBV5-1,TRBJ1-2,NA,ASSPIDALYGYT
TRBV12-3/TRBV12-4,TRBJ2-7,NA,ASSFAPSYEQY
TRBV20-1,TRBJ2-7,NA,SGGSSYEQY
TRBV11-2,TRBJ1-3,NA,ASSMGPGSGNTIY
TRBV28,TRBJ2-7,NA,ASRLGGLHLEQY
TRBV30,TRBJ1-5,NA,AWTPGTSNQPQH
TRBV7-3,TRBJ2-7,TRBD2,ASSLRGLAGEQY
TRBV20-1,TRBJ1-5,NA,SASRSVNQPQH
TRBV7-3,TRBJ2-5,NA,ASGHYQETQY
TRBV7-8,TRBJ1-1,NA,ASSPRGSNTEAF
TRBV27,TRBJ1-1,NA,ASSLSSVNTEAF
TRBV11-2,TRBJ1-1,NA,ASSLYGSEAF
TRBV12-3/TRBV12-4,TRBJ1-2,TRBD1,ASRGTGIAGYT
TRBV6-1,TRBJ1-1,NA,ASIKENTEAF
TRBV30,TRBJ1-5,NA,AWSSGNNQPQH
TRBV6-6,TRBJ2-5,TRBD2,ASSYSRGLAGVWGETQY
TRBV6-1,TRBJ1-6,TRBD1,ASSASGTAIISPLH
TRBV6-1,TRBJ2-2,TRBD1,ATGSETGFLGELF
TRBV7-3,TRBJ1-1,NA,ASSRTGFAEAF
TRBV28,TRBJ1-4,TRBD1,ASSLHGTGDEKLF
TRBV28,TRBJ1-1,TRBD1,ASSLYRGNTETF
TRBV29-1,TRBJ1-2,NA,SVEVAGEVLYGYT
TRBV5-1,TRBJ1-5,NA,ASSLSAVVSNQPQH
TRBV12-3/TRBV12-4,TRBJ2-7,NA,ASSLARPYEQY
TRBV29-1,TRBJ1-6,NA,SVIVQHNSPLH
TRBV6-5,TRBJ2-7,TRBD2,ASSYPPSGNYEQY
TRBV2,TRBJ2-2,NA,ASSDRGRTGELF
TRBV7-9,TRBJ2-2,TRBD1,ASSPPGQTPLTGELF